The sequence of this T cell receptor (beta chain) was determined in a study of identical twins (dated by TCRdb to 2016 to 2017). Broadly, across the study: To test whether fetal clonotypes persist, this study deep-sequenced TCR alpha and beta repertoires from monozygotic twins, from unrelated adults of various ages, and from cord blood. To rule out contamination, the twin experiments were replicated at different times with different library preparation protocols.

Receptors were amplified or captured by 5' RACE. The sequencing machine was an Illumina HiSeq 2000. A universal primer binding site was introduced by template switching, and a unique molecular identifier was present in the final cDNA, enabling accurate counting of TCR cDNA molecules. Specific primers in the conserved constant-segment region were used to synthesize first-strand cDNA for TCR alpha and beta chains. To control for contamination, every cDNA library carried two barcodes: a SMART-Mk sample barcode plus Illumina barcodes. TruSeq adapter sequences, together with Illumina sample barcodes, were added in two successive PCR steps. The TCR alpha and beta cDNA libraries were sequenced on the Illumina HiSeq platform using custom primers. As for how the authors treated the data: Raw reads were processed with MiGEC to extract unique molecular identifiers, and MiXCR was used to determine CDR3 positions. Recombination models were inferred per individual with the repgenHMM and IGoR tools using an EM algorithm. Shared clonotype analysis was performed with the tcR package in R, normalizing sharing by the product of cloneset sizes. To study raw recombination free of thymic and clonal selection effects, out-of-frame nonproductive sequences were analyzed. The public reads were reanalyzed by TCRdb: fastp trimming at Q25, MiXCR alignment, in-frame beta chains only. Merged by CDR3 protein, the rows form single entries marked with the most common genes and DNA. The V and J calls here are based on TCRdb, not the publication. A total of some 1,600,000 distinct CDR3 sequences appear in this sample, 25% to 35% of them only once. Together, the top ten hold under 0.35% of the sample.

On the study overall, not on this receptor specifically: In monozygotic twins, out-of-frame TCR alpha sharing was systematically underestimated by recombination models, although the models agreed with sharing between unrelated individuals. Compared with coincidental sharing between unrelated individuals, an excess of low generation-probability sequences was observed among out-of-frame TCR alpha sequences shared between twins. Invariant T cells such as MAIT and iNKT could partly confound zero-insertion analyses, although diverse VJ usage argued against such confounding for most clonotypes. The excess sharing between twins in beta out-of-frame sequences was weaker because fewer shared sequences reduced the signal-to-noise ratio. Abundant cord blood beta clonotypes carried fewer insertions; young adult naive repertoires showed a weaker similar trend, while memory repertoires showed none. Conclusions relied on cross-sectional statistical analysis, since the same donors could not be followed over many years.

Every donor in the study was a healthy Caucasian. The germline V gene yields MDHEN for CDR1 and SYDVKM for CDR2. Trimming leaves V shorter by 10 bases and J shorter by 4 bases, with the junction holding 5 bases beyond the gene matches. There are 12 amino acids in the CDR3, from cysteine to phenylalanine inclusive. The only DNA kept is the CDR3, 36 bases in frame from the first base. With respect to this clonotype: There is no known antigen for this receptor. No much larger clone exists at a distance of one base, and base qualities are not known.

Sequenced material: cord blood. This TCR derives from a newborn girl in good health. This receptor chain uses TRBV28 and TRBJ1-1; TRBD1 lines up with 8 middle nucleotides. CDR3 region: CANQGAGTEAFF. The DNA is as follows: TGTGCCAACCAGGGGGCTGGCACTGAAGCTTTCTTT.